The TCR beta chain under discussion was sequenced for a study of T-cell reconstitution after alpha-beta-depleted transplantation in children. Unique molecular identifiers were used in preparing the TCRbeta library. MiXCR, applied by TCRdb to the PCR reads, yields one record per CDR3 protein. The sample yields some 340,000 distinct CDR3 sequences, 9% to 12% seen once. V gave up 4 bases and J gave up 6 bases; unmatched junction bases: 9. CDR1 SGHNT and CDR2 YYREEE come from the germline V gene (reference sequence). CDR3 size: 16 residues. This specimen consisted of PBMCs from the stem cell graft donor, obtained from the stem cell graft. The rearrangement links TRBV5-4 to TRBJ2-1; 11 nucleotides align to TRBD2. The sequence derives from a human donor who donated a stem cell graft to a child with acute lymphoblastic leukemia. The DNA of the CDR3 is TGTGCCAGCAGCACCGAACTAGCGGGAGTAGCCAATGAGCAGTTCTTC. Translating it yields CASSTELAGVANEQFF.